One and the same sample provided the 16 T cell receptor beta chains below, sequenced in a study of shared clonotypes between healthy human individuals. TCRdb's table, derived via immunoSEQ multiplex PCR, lists solely in-frame clones and lacks some. Of 500,000 to 650,000 clones listed, about 80% are singletons. Sequencing input: PBMCs. The receptors derive from a woman aged 40 to 50 in good health. Some clones in this sample may be carry-over from other donors' samples.

V is TRBV27 and J is TRBJ1-1; D ambiguous. V was shortened by 3 bases and J by 1 base, with 9 bases between the two germline ends. Germline V CDR1 and CDR2: MNHEY, SMNVEV (reference sequence). CDR3 length: 14 residues. In DNA, the CDR3 is TGTGCCAGCAGTTTGTTCGGGGAGAACACTGAAGCTTTCTTT. Translating gives CASSLFGENTEAFF.

The chain uses TRBV15 and TRBJ2-5, with D possibly being TRBD2 (5 bases). CDR1 and CDR2 from the germline V gene are LNHNV and YYDKDF (reference sequence). This CDR3 has 13 residues. V dropped 9 bases and J dropped 4 bases, with 15 bases sitting between them. Here the CDR3 reads CATRGRALETQYF. CDR3 coding DNA: TGTGCCACTCGGGGAAGGGCGTTAGAGACCCAGTACTTC.

This chain uses TRBV6-5 with TRBJ2-7; 7 bases align to TRBD2. CDR1 and CDR2 (germline): MNHEY, SVGAGI. J was trimmed by 2 bases and V by 7 bases; bases with no gene match: 2. The CDR3 is made up of 12 amino acids. This CDR3 reads CASMAGAYEQYF. The CDR3 DNA sequence: TGTGCCAGCATGGCGGGGGCCTACGAGCAGTACTTC.

The genes are TRBV6-5 and TRBJ2-3, with 9 bases aligning to TRBD1. V gave up 8 bases and J gave up 1 base; unmatched junction bases: 1. The CDR3 consists of 13 residues. Germline CDR1 and CDR2: MNHEY and SVGAGI. CDR3 sequence (DNA): TGTGCCAGCCGGACAGGGGGCACAGATACGCAGTATTTT. Protein: CASRTGGTDTQYF.

This clone was seen only a few times. The J gene is TRBJ2-3, the V gene TRBV10-3; D might be TRBD1 or TRBD2, each matching 6 bases. The germline V gene encodes CDR1 ENHRY and CDR2 SYGVKD. The CDR3 is 15 amino acids. V was pared by 10 bases and J by 5 bases, with 22 bases between. The CDR3 nucleotides are TGTGCCACGGAGAAGGGGGGTCCCGGAAGAGATACGCAGTATTTT. Its protein product is CATEKGGPGRDTQYF.

V and J are TRBV2 and TRBJ1-1; D uncertain. V was clipped by 6 bases and J by 6 bases, with 8 bases between them. The CDR3 is made up of 11 amino acids. From germline, CDR1 is SNHLY and CDR2 FYNNEI. CDR3 sequence reads: CASRDWAEAFF. CDR3 DNA sequence: TGTGCCAGCAGAGATTGGGCTGAAGCTTTCTTT. The entire variable domain, with the rest obtained from reference TRBV2 and TRBJ1-1, is as follows: EPEVTQTPSHQVTQMGQEVILRCVPISNHLYFYWYRQILGQKVEFLVSFYNNEISEKSEIFDDQFSVERPDGSNFTLKIRSTKLEDSAMYFCASRDWAEAFFGQGTRLTVV.

This clone has at least ten counts. The sample has other DNA sequences that encode this CDR3 too. The genes are TRBV7-2 and TRBJ2-7, with a possible D match to TRBD2 (5 bases). Germline V gives CDR1 SGHTA, CDR2 FQGNSA. V lost 5 bases, J lost 2 bases, and 22 bases lay in between. CDR3 size: 17 residues. The CDR3 bases are TGTGCCAGCAGCCCGGGCGGGTCATCGACGGGTCCCTACGAGCAGTACTTC. Protein product: CASSPGGSSTGPYEQYF.

V usage is TRBV4-2 and J usage is TRBJ2-1; 9 bases are shared with TRBD1. Unmatched junction bases numbered 14, after V lost 5 bases and J lost 3 bases. The germline CDR1 and CDR2 sequences are LGHNA and YNFKEQ. This CDR3 has 18 amino acids. This CDR3 is CASSSPPPGTGNYNEQFF. DNA for the CDR3: TGTGCCAGCAGCAGCCCTCCACCCGGGACAGGGAACTACAATGAGCAGTTCTTC.

The rearrangement links TRBV19 to TRBJ2-4; 9 nucleotides match TRBD1. The CDR3 is 15 amino acids. Germline V gives CDR1 LNHDA, CDR2 SQIVND (reference sequence). V lost 5 bases to trimming and J lost 2 bases; unmatched junction nucleotides: 4. The CDR3 nucleotides are TGTGCCAGTAGTTTCGACAGGGGGTCCAAAAACATTCAGTACTTC. It is translated as CASSFDRGSKNIQYF. Complete variable domain (other parts from reference TRBV19 and TRBJ2-4): DGGITQSPKYLFRKEGQNVTLSCEQNLNHDAMYWYRQDPGQGLRLIYYSQIVNDFQKGDIAEGYSVSREKKESFPLTVTSAQKNPTAFYLCASSFDRGSKNIQYFGAGTRLSVL.

The CDR3 bases are TGTGCCATCAGAGGGGGAAAGACAGCTGCGAACACTGAAGCTTTCTTT. Translated: CAIRGGKTAANTEAFF. V gene TRBV10-3 combines with J gene TRBJ1-1; tentative D call: TRBD1 (6 bases). Trimming stripped 6 bases from V and 1 base from J, with 18 bases between. Germline lookup yields CDR1 ENHRY and CDR2 SYGVKD. The CDR3 is 16 residues long.

The chain has TRBV28 and TRBJ1-5; D is perhaps TRBD1 (6 bases). CDR1 is MDHEN and CDR2 is SYDVKM in the germline V gene. This CDR3 region has 15 residues. V lost 1 base, J lost 6 bases, and 13 bases lay in between. CDR3 DNA sequence: TGTGCCAGCAGTTTATTCCCGGGGGGCTCTCAGCCCCAGCATTTT. Encoded protein: CASSLFPGGSQPQHF.

V is TRBV12-5 and J is TRBJ1-1, with TRBD1 identical over 7 bases. V lost 2 bases and J lost 4; bases outside the gene matches: 16. Germline V gene sequence: CDR1 LGHNT, CDR2 FRNRAP. This CDR3 is 18 amino acids long. The CDR3 DNA sequence: TGTGCTAGTGGTTTGAACAGGGGCGCCCCCTTCCAGAGCACTGAAGCTTTCTTT. Its translation is CASGLNRGAPFQSTEAFF.

This chain's CDR3 is CASSLEGRRTDTQYF. CDR3 nucleotides: TGTGCCAGCAGCTTGGAAGGCAGAAGGACAGATACGCAGTATTTT. V gene TRBV5-4 combines with J gene TRBJ2-3; no reliable D call. This CDR3 is built from 15 residues. The germline V gene has CDR1 SGHNT and CDR2 YYREEE (reference sequence). Trimming took off 0 bases at V and 3 bases at J, with 11 bases between the two ends.

The chain joins TRBV9 to TRBJ1-2, with 7 positions matching TRBD1. Germline V lookup: CDR1 SGDLS, CDR2 YYNGEE. The ends lost 0 bases at V and 4 bases at J; junction bases unmatched: 9. The CDR3 sequence is 16 residues long. CDR3 in amino acids: CASSVGGTAASYGYTF. CDR3 bases: TGTGCCAGCAGCGTAGGCGGGACAGCAGCTAGCTATGGCTACACCTTC.

The chain recombines TRBV5-4 with TRBJ2-2, with TRBD2 identical over 9 bases. The CDR3 spans 15 residues. CDR1 SGHNT and CDR2 YYREEE come from the germline V gene (reference sequence). J gave up 3 bases and V 4 bases, and 4 bases lay outside the gene matches. The CDR3 DNA sequence: TGTGCCAGCAGCCCAAGCGGGAGGCACACCGGGGAGCTGTTTTTT. Translating gives CASSPSGRHTGELFF.

The J gene is TRBJ2-1, the V gene TRBV30, with TRBD2 matching 8 bases. CDR3 length: 16 amino acids. The junction had 12 bases not matched to a gene; V was cut back by 4 bases and J by 4 bases. The germline V gene has CDR1 GTSNPN and CDR2 SVGIG (reference sequence). This chain's CDR3 is CAWKPAGVAGYNEQFF. In nucleotides, the CDR3 is TGTGCCTGGAAGCCAGCGGGGGTAGCGGGATACAATGAGCAGTTCTTC.